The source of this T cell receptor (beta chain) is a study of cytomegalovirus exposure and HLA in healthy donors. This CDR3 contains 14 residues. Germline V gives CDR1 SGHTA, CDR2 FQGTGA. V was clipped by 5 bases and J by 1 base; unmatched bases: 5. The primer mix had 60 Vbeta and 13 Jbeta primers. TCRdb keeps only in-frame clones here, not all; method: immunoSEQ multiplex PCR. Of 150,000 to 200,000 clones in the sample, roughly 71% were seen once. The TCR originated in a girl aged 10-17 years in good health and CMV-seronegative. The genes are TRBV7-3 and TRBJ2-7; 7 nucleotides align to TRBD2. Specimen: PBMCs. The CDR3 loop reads CASSPGTISYEQYF. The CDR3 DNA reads TGTGCCAGCAGCCCGGGGACTATATCCTACGAGCAGTACTTC.